A few counts support the clone carrying this T cell receptor (beta chain). These data are taken from a study of T-cell reconstitution after alpha-beta-depleted transplantation in children. Unique molecular identifiers featured in how the TCRbeta library was prepared. TCRdb fed the PCR reads into MiXCR, producing one record per CDR3 protein. Of roughly 15,000 distinct CDR3 sequences listed, about 5.3% were seen once; the top ten hold roughly 6.4%. The sample consisted of PBMCs, taken before TCRalphabeta/CD19-depleted stem cell transplant. The TCR sequence derives from a boy aged 5 to 17 with acute lymphoblastic leukemia, due to receive a stem cell transplant.

CDR3 bases: TGTGCCAGCAGCTTACGTGGGCAGGGAGGCGCAGATACGCAGTATTTT. As protein: CASSLRGQGGADTQYF. The chain links TRBV11-3 to TRBJ2-3, with D possibly matching TRBD2 (6 bases). Trimming took off 2 bases at V and 4 bases at J, with 16 bases between the two ends. This CDR3 spans 16 amino acids. CDR1 and CDR2 from the germline V gene are SGHNT and YENEEA. The full variable domain, in which reference TRBV11-3 and TRBJ2-3 provide the parts outside the CDR3, is EAGVVQSPRYKIIEKKQPVAFWCNPISGHNTLYWYLQNLGQGPELLIRYENEEAVDDSQLPKDRFSAERLKGVDSTLKIQPAELGDSAVYLCASSLRGQGGADTQYFGPGTRLTVL.